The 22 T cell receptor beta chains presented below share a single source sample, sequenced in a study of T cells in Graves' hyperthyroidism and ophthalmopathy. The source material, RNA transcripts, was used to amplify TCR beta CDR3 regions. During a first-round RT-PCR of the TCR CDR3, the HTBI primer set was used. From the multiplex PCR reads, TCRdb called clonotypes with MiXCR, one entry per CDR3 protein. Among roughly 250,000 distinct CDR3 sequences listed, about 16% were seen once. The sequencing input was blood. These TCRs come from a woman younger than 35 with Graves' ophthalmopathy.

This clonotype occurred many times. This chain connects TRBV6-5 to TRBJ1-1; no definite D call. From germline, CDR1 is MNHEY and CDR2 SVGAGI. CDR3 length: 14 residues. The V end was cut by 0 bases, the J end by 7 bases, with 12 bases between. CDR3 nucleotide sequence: TGTGCCAGCAGTTACTCAGATATGGCAGATGAAGCTTTCTTT. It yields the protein CASSYSDMADEAFF.

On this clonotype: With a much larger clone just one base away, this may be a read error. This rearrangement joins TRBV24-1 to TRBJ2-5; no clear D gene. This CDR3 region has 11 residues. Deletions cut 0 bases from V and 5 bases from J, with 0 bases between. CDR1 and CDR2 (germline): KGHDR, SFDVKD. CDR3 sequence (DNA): TGTGCCACCAGTGATTTGGAGACCCAGTACTTC. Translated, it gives CATSDLETQYF.

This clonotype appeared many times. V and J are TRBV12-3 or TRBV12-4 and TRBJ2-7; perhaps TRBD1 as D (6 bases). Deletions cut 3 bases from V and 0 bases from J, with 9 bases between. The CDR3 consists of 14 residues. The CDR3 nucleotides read TGTGCCAGCAGTTTGAGGGGGACCTCCTACGAGCAGTACTTC. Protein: CASSLRGTSYEQYF.

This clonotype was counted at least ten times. The CDR3 DNA reads TGCAGTGCGGGTCCATGGGGGCACAGGGACTACGAGCAGTACTTC. Amino acids: CSAGPWGHRDYEQYF. The chain uses TRBV20-1 and TRBJ2-7; a weak D match, TRBD1 (6 bases). Germline values: CDR1 DFQATT, CDR2 SNEGSKA (reference sequence). This CDR3 has 15 amino acids. Trimming cost V 6 bases and J 3 bases, with 21 bases left between them.

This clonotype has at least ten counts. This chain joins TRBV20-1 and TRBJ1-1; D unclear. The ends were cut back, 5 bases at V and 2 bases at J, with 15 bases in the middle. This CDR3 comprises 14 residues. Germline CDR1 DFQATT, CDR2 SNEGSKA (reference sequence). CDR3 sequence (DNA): TGCAGTGCTCGTAATAGGACCGGAAACACTGAAGCTTTCTTT. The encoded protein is CSARNRTGNTEAFF.

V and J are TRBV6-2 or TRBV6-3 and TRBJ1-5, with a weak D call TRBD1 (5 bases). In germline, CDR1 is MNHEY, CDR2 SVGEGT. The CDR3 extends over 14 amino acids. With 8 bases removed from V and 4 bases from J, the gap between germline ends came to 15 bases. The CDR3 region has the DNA TGTGCCAGCGGCCTCACCGGGGGTAATCAGCCCCAGCATTTT. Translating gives CASGLTGGNQPQHF.

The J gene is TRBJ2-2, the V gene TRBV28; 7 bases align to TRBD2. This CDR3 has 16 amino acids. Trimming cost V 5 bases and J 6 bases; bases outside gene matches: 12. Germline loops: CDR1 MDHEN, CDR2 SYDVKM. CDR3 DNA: TGTGCCAGCAGTCCCAACTTGGCGGGAGAGGCCGGGGAGCTGTTTTTT. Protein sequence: CASSPNLAGEAGELFF. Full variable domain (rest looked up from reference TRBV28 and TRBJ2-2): DVKVTQSSRYLVKRTGEKVFLECVQDMDHENMFWYRQDPGLGLRLIYFSYDVKMKEKGDIPEGYSVSREKKERFSLILESASTNQTSMYLCASSPNLAGEAGELFFGEGSRLTVL.

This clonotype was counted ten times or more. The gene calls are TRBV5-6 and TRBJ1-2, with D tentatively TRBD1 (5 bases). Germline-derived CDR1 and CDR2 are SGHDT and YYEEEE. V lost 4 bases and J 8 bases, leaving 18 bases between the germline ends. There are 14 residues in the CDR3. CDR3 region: CASSTTYRTGGYTF. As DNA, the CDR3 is TGTGCCAGCAGCACAACCTACAGGACCGGGGGCTACACCTTC.

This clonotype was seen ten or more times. The CDR3 nucleotides are TGTGCCAGCAGCCAAACCGGGACCCAAGAGACCCAGTACTTC. This codes for CASSQTGTQETQYF. The rearrangement links TRBV5-6 to TRBJ2-5, with D perhaps matching TRBD1 or TRBD2 (5 bases each). Between the trimmed V and J ends, which lost 4 bases and 1 base, there was a span of 11 bases. Per the germline V gene, CDR1 is SGHDT and CDR2 is YYEEEE. There are 14 residues in the CDR3.

This CDR3 reads CASSTGSYEQYF. CDR3 bases: TGTGCCAGCAGTACAGGTTCCTACGAGCAGTACTTC. V is TRBV2 and J is TRBJ2-7; weak D call: TRBD1 (5 bases). The CDR3 is made up of 12 amino acids. Trimming pared 5 bases from V and 1 base from J, leaving 6 bases between. CDR1 and CDR2 (germline): SNHLY, FYNNEI.

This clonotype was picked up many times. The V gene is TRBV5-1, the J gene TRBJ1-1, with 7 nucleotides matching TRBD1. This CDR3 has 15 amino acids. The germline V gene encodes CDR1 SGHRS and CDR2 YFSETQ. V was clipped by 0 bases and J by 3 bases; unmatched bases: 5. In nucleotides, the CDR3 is TGCGCCAGCAGCTTGGGACAGGGTAGGGACACTGAAGCTTTCTTT. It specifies CASSLGQGRDTEAFF.

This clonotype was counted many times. This CDR3 is CASSLRVAGFLAKNIQYF. The CDR3 DNA follows: TGTGCCAGCAGTTTACGAGTAGCGGGGTTTCTAGCCAAAAACATTCAGTACTTC. The chain couples TRBV27 to TRBJ2-4, with 8 bases matching TRBD2. Per the germline V gene, CDR1 is MNHEY and CDR2 is SMNVEV (reference sequence). V shed 2 bases and J 0 bases; nucleotides not matched to a gene: 9. The CDR3 is made up of 18 amino acids.

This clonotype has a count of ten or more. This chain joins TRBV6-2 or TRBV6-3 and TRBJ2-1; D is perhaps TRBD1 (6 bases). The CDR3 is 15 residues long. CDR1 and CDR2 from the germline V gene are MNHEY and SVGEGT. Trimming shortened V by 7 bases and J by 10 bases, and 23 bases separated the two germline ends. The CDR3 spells CASTRPGGPHWEQFF. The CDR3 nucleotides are TGTGCCAGCACACGGCCTGGGGGCCCTCATTGGGAGCAGTTCTTC.

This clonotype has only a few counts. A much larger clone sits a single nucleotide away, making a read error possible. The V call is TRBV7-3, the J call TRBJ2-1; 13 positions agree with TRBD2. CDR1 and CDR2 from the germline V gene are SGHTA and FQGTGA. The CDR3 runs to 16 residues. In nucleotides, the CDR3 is TGTGCCAGCAGCTTATTCGGGGGACTAGCGGGATATGAGCAGTCCTTC. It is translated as CASSLFGGLAGYEQSF.

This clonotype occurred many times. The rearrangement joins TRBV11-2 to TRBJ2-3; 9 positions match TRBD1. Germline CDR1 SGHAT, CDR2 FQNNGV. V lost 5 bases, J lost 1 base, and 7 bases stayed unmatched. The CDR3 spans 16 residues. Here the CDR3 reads CASSLQGALGTDTQYF. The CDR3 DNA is TGTGCCAGCAGCCTACAGGGGGCGCTTGGCACAGATACGCAGTATTTT.

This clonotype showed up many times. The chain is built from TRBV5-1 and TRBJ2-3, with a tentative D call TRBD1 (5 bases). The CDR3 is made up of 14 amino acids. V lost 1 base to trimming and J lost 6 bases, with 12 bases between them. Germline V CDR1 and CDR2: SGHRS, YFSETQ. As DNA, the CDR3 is TGCGCCAGCAGCTTGTGGCAGGGAAGCGATACGCAGTATTTT. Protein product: CASSLWQGSDTQYF.

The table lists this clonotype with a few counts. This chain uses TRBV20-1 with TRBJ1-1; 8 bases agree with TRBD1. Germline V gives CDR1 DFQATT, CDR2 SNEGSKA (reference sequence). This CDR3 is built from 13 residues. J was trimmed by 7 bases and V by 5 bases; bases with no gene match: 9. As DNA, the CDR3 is TGCAGTGCTCCAATTCAGGGGGCAATTGAAGCTTTCTTT. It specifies CSAPIQGAIEAFF.

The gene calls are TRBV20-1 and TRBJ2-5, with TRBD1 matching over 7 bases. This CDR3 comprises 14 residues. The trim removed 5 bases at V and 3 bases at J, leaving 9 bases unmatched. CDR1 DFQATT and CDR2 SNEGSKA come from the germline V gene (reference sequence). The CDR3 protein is CSAPRPGQKETQYF. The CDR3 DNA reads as TGCAGTGCTCCCAGACCGGGACAGAAAGAGACCCAGTACTTC.

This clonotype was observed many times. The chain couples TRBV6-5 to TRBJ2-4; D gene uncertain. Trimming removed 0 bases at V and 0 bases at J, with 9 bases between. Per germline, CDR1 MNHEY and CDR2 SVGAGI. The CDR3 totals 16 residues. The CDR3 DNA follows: TGTGCCAGCAGTTACTCGACACACCTAGCCAAAAACATTCAGTACTTC. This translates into CASSYSTHLAKNIQYF.

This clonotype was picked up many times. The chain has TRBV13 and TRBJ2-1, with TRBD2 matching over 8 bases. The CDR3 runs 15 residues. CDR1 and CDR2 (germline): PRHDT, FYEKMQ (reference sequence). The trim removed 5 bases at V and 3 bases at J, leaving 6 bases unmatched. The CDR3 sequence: CASSLSGSRYNEQFF. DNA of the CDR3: TGTGCCAGCAGCCTGAGCGGGAGCCGCTACAATGAGCAGTTCTTC.

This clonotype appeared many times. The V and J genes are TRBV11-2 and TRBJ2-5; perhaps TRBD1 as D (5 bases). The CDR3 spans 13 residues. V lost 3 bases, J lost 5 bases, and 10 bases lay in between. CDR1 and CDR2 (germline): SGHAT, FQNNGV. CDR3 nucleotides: TGTGCCAGCAGCTTGGACACCCATGAGACCCAGTACTTC. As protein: CASSLDTHETQYF.

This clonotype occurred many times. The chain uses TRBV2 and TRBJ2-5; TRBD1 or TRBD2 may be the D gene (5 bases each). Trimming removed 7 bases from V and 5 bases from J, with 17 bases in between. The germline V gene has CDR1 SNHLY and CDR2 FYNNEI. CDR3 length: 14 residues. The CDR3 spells CASTPGPLEETQYF. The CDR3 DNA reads TGTGCCAGCACCCCGGGACCCCTGGAGGAGACCCAGTACTTC.